The entry below gives a single T cell receptor (beta chain) sequence along with its context. TCRdb's table, derived via immunoSEQ multiplex PCR, lists solely in-frame clones and lacks some. Of under 140,000 clones in the sample, 88% are singletons; the top ten hold roughly 1.5%. The CDR3 runs to 15 residues. The V gene lost 3 bases and the J gene lost 0 bases, with 9 bases spanning the gap. Germline-derived CDR1 and CDR2 are LGHNA and YNFKEQ. The data were taken from a study of T cell responses to AZD1222 COVID-19 vaccine. Here the sequenced sample was peripheral blood, taken on day 0 of AZD1222 vaccination. The source is an adult in good health. The V gene is TRBV4-2, the J gene TRBJ1-3; tentative D call: TRBD1 (5 bases). The CDR3 DNA follows: TGTGCCAGCAGCCAGTCAGGGAACTCTGGAAACACCATATATTTT. This translates into CASSQSGNSGNTIYF.